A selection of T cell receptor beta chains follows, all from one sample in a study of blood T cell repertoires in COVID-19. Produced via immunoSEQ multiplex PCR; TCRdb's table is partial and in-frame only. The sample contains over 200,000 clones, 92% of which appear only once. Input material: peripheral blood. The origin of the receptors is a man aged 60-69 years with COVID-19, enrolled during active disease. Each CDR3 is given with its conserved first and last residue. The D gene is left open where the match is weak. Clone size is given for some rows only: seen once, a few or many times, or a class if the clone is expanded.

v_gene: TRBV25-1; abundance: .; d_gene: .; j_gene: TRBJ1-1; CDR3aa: CASSELRKQGMTEAFF; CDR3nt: TGTGCCAGCAGTGAATTAAGGAAACAGGGAATGACTGAAGCTTTCTTT
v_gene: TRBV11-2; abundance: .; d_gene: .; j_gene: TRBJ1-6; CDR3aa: CASSLWTDNSPLHF; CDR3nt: TGTGCCAGCAGCTTATGGACAGATAATTCACCCCTCCACTTT
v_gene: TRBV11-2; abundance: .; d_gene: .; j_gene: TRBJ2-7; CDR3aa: CASRFTEFSYEQYF; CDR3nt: TGTGCCAGCAGGTTTACAGAATTCAGCTACGAGCAGTACTTC
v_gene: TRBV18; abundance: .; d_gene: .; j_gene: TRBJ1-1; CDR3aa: CASSNSVGARGEAFF; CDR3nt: TGTGCCAGCTCAAATTCCGTGGGGGCACGAGGTGAAGCTTTCTTT
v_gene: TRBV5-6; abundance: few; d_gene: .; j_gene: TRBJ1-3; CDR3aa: CASSTRGSGNTIYF; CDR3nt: TGTGCCAGCTCAACACGGGGCTCTGGAAACACCATATATTTT
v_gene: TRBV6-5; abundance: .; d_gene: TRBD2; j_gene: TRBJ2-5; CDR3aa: CASSYSPGGLETQYF; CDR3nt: TGTGCCAGCAGTTACTCGCCGGGGGGTTTAGAGACCCAGTACTTC
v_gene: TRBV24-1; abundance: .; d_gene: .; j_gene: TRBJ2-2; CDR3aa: CATSDSTINTGELFF; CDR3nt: TGTGCCACCAGTGACTCGACTATAAACACCGGGGAGCTGTTTTTT
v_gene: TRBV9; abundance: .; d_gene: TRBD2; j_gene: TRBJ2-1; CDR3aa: CASSQRRLAGVDEQFF; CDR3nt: TGTGCCAGCAGCCAGAGGAGGCTAGCGGGAGTCGATGAGCAGTTCTTC
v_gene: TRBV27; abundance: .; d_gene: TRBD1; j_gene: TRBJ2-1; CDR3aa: CASSSSGQGVNNEQFF; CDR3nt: TGTGCCAGCAGTTCATCGGGACAGGGGGTCAACAATGAGCAGTTCTTC
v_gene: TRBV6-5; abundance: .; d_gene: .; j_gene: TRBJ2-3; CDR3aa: CASSYTGSWRTDTQYF; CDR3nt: TGTGCCAGCAGTTATACAGGGAGTTGGCGCACAGATACGCAGTATTTT
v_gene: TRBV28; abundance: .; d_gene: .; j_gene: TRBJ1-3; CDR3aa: CASHGAGVVAGNTIYF; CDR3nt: TGTGCCAGCCACGGAGCCGGGGTAGTGGCTGGAAACACCATATATTTT
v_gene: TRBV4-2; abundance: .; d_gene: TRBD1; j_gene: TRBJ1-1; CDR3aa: CASSQEITGVTEAFF; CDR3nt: TGTGCCAGCAGCCAAGAGATAACAGGGGTCACTGAAGCTTTCTTT
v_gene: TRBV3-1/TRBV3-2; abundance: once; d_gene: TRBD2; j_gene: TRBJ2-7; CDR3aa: CASSTTPLATIPYF; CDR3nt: TGTGCCAGCAGTACGACCCCACTAGCGACGATACCGTACTTC
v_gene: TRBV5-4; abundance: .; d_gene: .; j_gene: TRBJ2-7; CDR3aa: CASSEETSSYEQYF; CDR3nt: TGTGCCAGCTCCGAGGAAACTTCGTCCTACGAGCAGTACTTC
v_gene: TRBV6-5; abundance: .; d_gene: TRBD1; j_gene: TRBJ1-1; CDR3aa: CASSYQLTGDTEAFF; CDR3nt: TGTGCCAGCAGTTACCAACTGACAGGGGACACTGAAGCTTTCTTT